This T cell receptor (beta chain) originates from a study of blood T cell repertoires in COVID-19. Study background: The United States, Italy and Spain were the sources of the acute and convalescent COVID-19 samples. The analysed material was cDNA or gDNA that came from T cells, B-cell-depleted T cells, or PBMCs.

Under the authors' procedure: How many nucleated cells were present was estimated from reference gene primer amplification. Libraries were prepared by immunoSEQ multiplex PCR; TCRdb keeps only in-frame clonotypes and omits some of them. That table is the source of V, J and clone size, and D and trimming were worked out from the DNA. This sample yields 65,000 or so clones, of which about 80% are seen a single time; around 0.83% belongs to the top ten. V lost 5 bases and J 3 bases, leaving 14 bases between the germline ends. CDR1 is MNHEY and CDR2 is SVGEGT in the germline V gene. The CDR3 covers 15 residues.

This rearrangement joins TRBV6-2 or TRBV6-3 to TRBJ1-5; D ambiguous. This receptor was taken from a woman in her 70s with acute or convalescent COVID-19. The sequencing input was peripheral blood. The CDR3 bases are TGTGCCAGCAGTAGAAGCGCAGCGAACAATCAGCCCCAGCATTTT. Translating it yields CASSRSAANNQPQHF.